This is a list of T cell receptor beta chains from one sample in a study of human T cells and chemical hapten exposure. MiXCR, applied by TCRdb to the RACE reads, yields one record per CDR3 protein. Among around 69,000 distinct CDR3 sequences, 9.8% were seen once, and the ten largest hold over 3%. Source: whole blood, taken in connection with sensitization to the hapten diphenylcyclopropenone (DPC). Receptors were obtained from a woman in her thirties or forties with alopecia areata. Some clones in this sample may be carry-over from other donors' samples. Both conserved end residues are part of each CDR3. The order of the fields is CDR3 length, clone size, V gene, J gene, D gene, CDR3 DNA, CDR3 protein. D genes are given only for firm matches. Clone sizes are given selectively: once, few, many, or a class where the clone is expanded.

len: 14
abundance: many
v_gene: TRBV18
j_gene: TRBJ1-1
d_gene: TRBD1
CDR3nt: TGTGCCAGCTCACCCGGGGGACAGGGGGCGAAAGCTTTCTTT
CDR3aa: CASSPGGQGAKAFF

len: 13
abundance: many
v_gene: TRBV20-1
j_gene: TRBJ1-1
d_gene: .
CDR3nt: TGCAGTGCTAGACCCGGGCCGTGGGCTGAAGCTTTCTTT
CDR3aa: CSARPGPWAEAFF

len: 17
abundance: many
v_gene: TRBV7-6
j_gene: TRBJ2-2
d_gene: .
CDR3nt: TGTGCCAGCAGCTTAGAGGAAATACGGGGGCAGACCGGGGAGCTGTTTTTT
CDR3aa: CASSLEEIRGQTGELFF

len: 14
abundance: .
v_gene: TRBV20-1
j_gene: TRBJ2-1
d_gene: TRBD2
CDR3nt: TGCAGTGCTAGAGAGGGACTAGCGGTGAATGAGCAGTTCTTC
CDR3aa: CSAREGLAVNEQFF

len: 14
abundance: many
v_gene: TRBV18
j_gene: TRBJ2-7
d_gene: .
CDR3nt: TGTGCCAGCTCACCACAGGCTAGCCTGGACGAGCAGTACTTC
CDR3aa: CASSPQASLDEQYF

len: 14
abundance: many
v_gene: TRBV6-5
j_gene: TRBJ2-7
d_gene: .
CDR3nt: TGTGCCAGCAGTTATCAACAGCCCCCCTACGAGCAGTACTTC
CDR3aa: CASSYQQPPYEQYF

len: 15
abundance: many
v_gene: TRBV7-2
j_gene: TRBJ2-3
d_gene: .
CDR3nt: TGTGCCAGCAGCTTTTCAGCTACCGGCGCAGATACGCAGTATTTT
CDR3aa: CASSFSATGADTQYF

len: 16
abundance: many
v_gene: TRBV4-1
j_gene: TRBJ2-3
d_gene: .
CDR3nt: TGCGCCAGCAGCCAAGATATTGGACGCACGACAGATACGCAGTATTTT
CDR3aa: CASSQDIGRTTDTQYF

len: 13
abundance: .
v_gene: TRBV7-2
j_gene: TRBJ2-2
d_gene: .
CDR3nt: TGTGCCAGCAGCTTAGCTGGGCTTGGGGAGCTGTTTTTT
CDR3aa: CASSLAGLGELFF

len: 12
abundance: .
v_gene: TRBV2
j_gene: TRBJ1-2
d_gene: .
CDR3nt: TGTGCCAGCAGTGGGGCAGACTATGGCTACACCTTC
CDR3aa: CASSGADYGYTF

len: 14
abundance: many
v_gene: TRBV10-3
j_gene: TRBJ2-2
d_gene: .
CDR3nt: TGTGCCTCGTCCGGGACACCGAACACCGGGGAGCTGTTTTTT
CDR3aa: CASSGTPNTGELFF

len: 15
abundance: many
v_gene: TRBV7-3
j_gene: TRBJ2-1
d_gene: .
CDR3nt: TGTGCCAGCAGCCTGGGACCTGGCTCCTACAATGAGCAGTTCTTC
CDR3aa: CASSLGPGSYNEQFF

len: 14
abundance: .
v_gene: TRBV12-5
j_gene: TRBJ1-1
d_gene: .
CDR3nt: TGTGCTAGTGGCCGATCGACCGGGGGGACTGAAGCTTTCTTT
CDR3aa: CASGRSTGGTEAFF

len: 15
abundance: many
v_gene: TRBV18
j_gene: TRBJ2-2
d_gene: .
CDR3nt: TGTGCCAGCTCACCTCAAGACTTAAACACCGGGGAGCTGTTTTTT
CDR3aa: CASSPQDLNTGELFF

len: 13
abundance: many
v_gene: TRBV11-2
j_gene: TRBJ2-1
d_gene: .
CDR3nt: TGTGCCAGCAGCTTATACAGTATCAATGAGCAGTTCTTC
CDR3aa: CASSLYSINEQFF

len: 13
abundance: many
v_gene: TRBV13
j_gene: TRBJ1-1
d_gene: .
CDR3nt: TGTGCCAGCAGCTGGACCCGGAACACTGAAGCTTTCTTT
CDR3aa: CASSWTRNTEAFF

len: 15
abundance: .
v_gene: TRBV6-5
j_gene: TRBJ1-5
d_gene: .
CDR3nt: TGTGCCAGCAGTTACTCGATAGATAGCAATCAGCCCCAGCATTTT
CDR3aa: CASSYSIDSNQPQHF

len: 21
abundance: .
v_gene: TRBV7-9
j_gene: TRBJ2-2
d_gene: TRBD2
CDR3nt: TGTGCCAGCAGCTCAATATCCCTCTCGACTAGCGGGGGGTACAACACCGGGGAGCTGTTTTTT
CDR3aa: CASSSISLSTSGGYNTGELFF

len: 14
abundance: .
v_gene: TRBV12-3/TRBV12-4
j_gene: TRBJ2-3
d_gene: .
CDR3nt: TGTGCCAGCAGTATAGGACTTCTCACAGATACGCAGTATTTT
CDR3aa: CASSIGLLTDTQYF

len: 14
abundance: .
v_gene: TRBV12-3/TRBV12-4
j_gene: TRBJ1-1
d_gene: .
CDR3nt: TGTGCCAGCAGTTTAGGGGCAGGGCTCACTGAAGCTTTCTTT
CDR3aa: CASSLGAGLTEAFF

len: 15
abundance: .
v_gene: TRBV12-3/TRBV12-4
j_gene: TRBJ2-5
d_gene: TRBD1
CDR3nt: TGTGCCAGCAGTTCCAGACAGGGGGTCCAAGAGACCCAGTACTTC
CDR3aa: CASSSRQGVQETQYF